This T cell receptor (beta chain) appears in the sequencing data of a study of blood T cell repertoires in COVID-19. Clones were read by immunoSEQ multiplex PCR, and TCRdb kept only the in-frame ones, dropping some. The table has about 180,000 clones, roughly 86% seen once. Material for sequencing was PBMCs or T cells enriched from blood (not recorded which). The receptor was derived from a woman under 40 who had recovered from COVID-19.

The CDR3 reads CASTLSGLAGGGSYNEQFF. The CDR3 DNA reads as TGTGCCAGCACCCTCTCGGGGCTAGCGGGAGGGGGGTCCTACAATGAGCAGTTCTTC. The J gene is TRBJ2-1, the V gene TRBV28, with 12 bases lining up with TRBD2. Per germline, CDR1 MDHEN and CDR2 SYDVKM. The length of the CDR3 is 19 residues. The junction had 14 bases not matched to a gene; V was cut back by 7 bases and J by 1 base.